The clone carrying this T cell receptor beta chain was seen more than once but under ten times. Antigen unknown. The data belong to a study of T cells after yellow fever vaccination. Study conclusions and caveats: One caveat is that FACS-sorted repertoires could contain abundant clonotypes contaminating from the bulk population.

The V gene lost 8 bases and the J gene lost 0 bases, with 13 bases spanning the gap. The germline CDR1 and CDR2 sequences are KGHDR and SFDVKD. The CDR3 has 15 residues. MiXCR, run by TCRdb on the 5' RACE reads, gives a single entry per CDR3 protein. This table has 250,000 to 350,000 distinct CDR3 sequences, around 7% appearing once. The clonotype originates from a man between 18 and 29 years old who received the YFV17D yellow fever vaccine. Sample: PBMCs, taken about 41 days after the first yellow fever vaccination. The gene calls are TRBV24-1 and TRBJ2-4, with unresolved D. CDR3 DNA: TGTGCCACCATACCTCACCACCTAGCCAAAAACATTCAGTACTTC. Translating it yields CATIPHHLAKNIQYF.